This T cell receptor (beta chain) was identified during a study of blood T cell repertoires in COVID-19. In the original processing: Quantification of nucleated cells was approximated via reference gene primer amplification. The assay was immunoSEQ multiplex PCR, and TCRdb's table has in-frame clones only and misses some. That table supplies the V and J calls and clone size; D and trimming were determined from the DNA. The data contain about 180,000 clones, roughly 84% of them singletons. Trimming cost V 1 base and J 4 bases, with 10 bases left between them. The CDR3 extends over 14 amino acids. CDR1 and CDR2 from the germline V gene are SEHNR and FQNEAQ (reference sequence).

The chain has TRBV7-9 and TRBJ1-1; no firm D call. Sequenced input: peripheral blood. This TCR derives from a woman older than 75 with acute or convalescent COVID-19. The CDR3, as DNA: TGTGCCAGCAGCTTAGGCTCGGCGGGCACTGAAGCTTTCTTT. Its translation is CASSLGSAGTEAFF. Based on the CDR3 plus reference TRBV7-9 and TRBJ1-1, the full variable domain is DTGVSQNPRHKITKRGQNVTFRCDPISEHNRLYWYRQTLGQGPEFLTYFQNEAQLEKSRLLSDRFSAERPKGSFSTLEIQRTEQGDSAMYLCASSLGSAGTEAFFGQGTRLTVV.